Here is one TCR beta chain with its context. This specimen comes from a study of cytomegalovirus exposure and HLA in healthy donors. With 6 bases removed from V and 1 base from J, the gap between germline ends came to 9 bases. The CDR3 sequence is 12 residues long. CDR1 and CDR2 (germline): SQVTM, ANQGSEA. The PCR ran on 60 Vbeta and 13 Jbeta primers. TCRdb keeps only in-frame clones here, not all; method: immunoSEQ multiplex PCR. Among 150,000 or so clones listed, 70% to 80% were seen once. This receptor was obtained from a man aged 25 to 45 in good health and CMV-seropositive. The chain links TRBV29-1 to TRBJ1-2, with D perhaps TRBD1 (6 bases). Specimen: PBMCs. DNA of the CDR3: TGCAGCGTCCCCAGGGGTAACTATGGCTACACCTTC. As protein: CSVPRGNYGYTF.